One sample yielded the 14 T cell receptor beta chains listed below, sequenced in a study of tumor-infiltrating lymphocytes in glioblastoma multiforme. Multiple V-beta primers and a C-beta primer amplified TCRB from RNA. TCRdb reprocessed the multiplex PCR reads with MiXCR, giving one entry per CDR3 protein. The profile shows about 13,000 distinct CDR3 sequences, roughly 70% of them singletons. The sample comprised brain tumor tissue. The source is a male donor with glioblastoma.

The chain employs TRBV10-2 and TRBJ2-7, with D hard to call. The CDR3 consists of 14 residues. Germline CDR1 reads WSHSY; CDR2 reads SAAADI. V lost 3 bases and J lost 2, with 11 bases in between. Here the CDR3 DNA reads TGCGCCAGCAGTGATAGTCTGACGACCTACGAGCAGTACTTC. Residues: CASSDSLTTYEQYF.

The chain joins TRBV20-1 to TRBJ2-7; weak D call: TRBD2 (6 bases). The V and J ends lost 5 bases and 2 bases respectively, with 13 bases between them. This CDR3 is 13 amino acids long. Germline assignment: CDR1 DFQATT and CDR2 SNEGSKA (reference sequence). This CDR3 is CSAGVREPYEQYF. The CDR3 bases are TGCAGTGCTGGTGTCCGGGAGCCCTACGAGCAGTACTTC.

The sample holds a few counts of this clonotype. CDR3 DNA sequence: TGTGCCAGCAGTTACCCCCAGGGCTACGAGCAGTACTTC. It is translated as CASSYPQGYEQYF. The chain recombines TRBV6-6 with TRBJ2-7, with a weak D call TRBD1 (5 bases). The V end was cut by 2 bases, the J end by 3 bases, with 8 bases between. Germline V CDR1 and CDR2: MNHNY, SVGAGI (reference sequence). The CDR3 is 13 residues long.

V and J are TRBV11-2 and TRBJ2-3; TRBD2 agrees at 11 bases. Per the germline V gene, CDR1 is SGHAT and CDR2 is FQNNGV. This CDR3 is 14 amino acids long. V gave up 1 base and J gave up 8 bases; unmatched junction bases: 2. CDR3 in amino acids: CASSLGLAGGTQYF. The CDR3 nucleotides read TGTGCCAGCAGCTTAGGTCTAGCGGGAGGTACGCAGTATTTT.

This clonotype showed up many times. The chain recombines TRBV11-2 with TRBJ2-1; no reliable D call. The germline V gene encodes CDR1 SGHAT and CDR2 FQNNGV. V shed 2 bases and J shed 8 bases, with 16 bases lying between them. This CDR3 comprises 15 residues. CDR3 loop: CASSLIWGRNDEQFF. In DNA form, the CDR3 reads TGTGCCAGCAGCTTAATCTGGGGAAGGAACGATGAGCAGTTCTTC.

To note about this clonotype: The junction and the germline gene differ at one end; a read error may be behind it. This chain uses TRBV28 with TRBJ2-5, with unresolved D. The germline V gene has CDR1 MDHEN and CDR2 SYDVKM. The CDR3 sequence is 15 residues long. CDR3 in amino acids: CVSSPIGSGRETQYF. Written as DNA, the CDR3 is TGTGTCAGCAGCCCGATAGGATCAGGCAGAGAGACCCAGTACTTC.

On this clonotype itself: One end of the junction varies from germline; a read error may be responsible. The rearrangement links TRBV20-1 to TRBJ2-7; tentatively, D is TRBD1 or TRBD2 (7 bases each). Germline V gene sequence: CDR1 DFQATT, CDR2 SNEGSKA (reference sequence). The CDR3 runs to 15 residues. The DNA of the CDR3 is TGCAGTGCTAGAGGTATCGACAGGGAGGGATACGAACAGTACTTC. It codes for CSARGIDREGYEQYF.

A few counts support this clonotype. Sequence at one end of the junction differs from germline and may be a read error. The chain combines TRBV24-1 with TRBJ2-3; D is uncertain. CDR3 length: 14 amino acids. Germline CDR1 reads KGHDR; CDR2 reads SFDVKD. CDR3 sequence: CAISDPVRADTQYF. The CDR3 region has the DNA TGTGCCATCAGTGACCCGGTCCGGGCAGATACGCAGTATTTT.

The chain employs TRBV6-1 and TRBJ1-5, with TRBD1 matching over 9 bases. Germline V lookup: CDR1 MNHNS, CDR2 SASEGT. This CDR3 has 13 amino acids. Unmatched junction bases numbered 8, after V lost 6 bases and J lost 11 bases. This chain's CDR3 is CASRNTQGAAQHF. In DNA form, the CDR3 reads TGTGCCAGCAGGAACACACAGGGGGCAGCCCAGCATTTT.

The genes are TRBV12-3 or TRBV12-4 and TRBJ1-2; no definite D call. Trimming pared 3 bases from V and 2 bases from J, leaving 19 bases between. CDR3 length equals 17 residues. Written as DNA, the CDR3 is TGTGCCAGCAGTTTGACGTTTGGCGGGGTACTCAACTATGGCTACACCTTC. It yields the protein CASSLTFGGVLNYGYTF.

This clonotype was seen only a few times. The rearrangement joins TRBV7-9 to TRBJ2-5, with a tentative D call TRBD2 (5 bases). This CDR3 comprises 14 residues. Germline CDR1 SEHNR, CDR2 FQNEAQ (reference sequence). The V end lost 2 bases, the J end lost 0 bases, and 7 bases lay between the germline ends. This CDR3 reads CASSLLANQETQYF. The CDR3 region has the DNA TGTGCCAGCAGCTTATTAGCGAACCAAGAGACCCAGTACTTC. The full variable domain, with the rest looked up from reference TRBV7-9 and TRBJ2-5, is DTGVSQNPRHKITKRGQNVTFRCDPISEHNRLYWYRQTLGQGPEFLTYFQNEAQLEKSRLLSDRFSAERPKGSFSTLEIQRTEQGDSAMYLCASSLLANQETQYFGPGTRLLVL.

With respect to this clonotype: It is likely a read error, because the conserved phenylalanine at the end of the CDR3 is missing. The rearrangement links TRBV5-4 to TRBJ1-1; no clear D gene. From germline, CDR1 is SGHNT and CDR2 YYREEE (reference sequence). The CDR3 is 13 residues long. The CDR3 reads CASSLAGNIEAFI. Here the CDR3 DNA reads TGTGCCAGCAGCTTGGCAGGAAACATTGAAGCTTTCATT.

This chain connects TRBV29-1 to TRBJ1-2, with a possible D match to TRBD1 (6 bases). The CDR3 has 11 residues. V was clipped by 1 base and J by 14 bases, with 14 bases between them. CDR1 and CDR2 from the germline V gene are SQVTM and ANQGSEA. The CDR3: CSVEGQASWTF. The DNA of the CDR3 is TGCAGCGTTGAAGGACAGGCCTCGTGGACCTTC. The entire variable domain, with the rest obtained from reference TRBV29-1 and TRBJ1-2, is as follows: SAVISQKPSRDICQRGTSLTIQCQVDSQVTMMFWYRQQPGQSLTLIATANQGSEATYESGFVIDKFPISRPNLTFSTLTVSNMSPEDSSIYLCSVEGQASWTFGSGTRLTVV.

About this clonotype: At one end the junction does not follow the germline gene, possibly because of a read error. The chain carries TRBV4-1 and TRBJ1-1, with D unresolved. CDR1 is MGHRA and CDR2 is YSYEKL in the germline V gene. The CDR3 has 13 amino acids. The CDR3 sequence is CASGQEISTDAFF. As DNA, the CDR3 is TGCGCCAGCGGCCAGGAGATTTCGACTGACGCTTTCTTT.